Listed here is a single T cell receptor (beta chain). J gave up 7 bases and V 7 bases, and 17 bases lay outside the gene matches. This CDR3 has 17 residues. CDR1 is SQVTM, CDR2 ANQGSEA, per germline. Roughly 0.5 to 1 ug RNA was reverse transcribed with random hexamers. Multiplex immunoSEQ PCR targeted 54 Vbeta and 13 Jbeta TCR beta segments. One entry per CDR3 protein results from TCRdb running MiXCR on the immunoSEQ multiplex PCR reads. This table holds under 55,000 distinct CDR3 sequences, around 93% found once. Patients with stable or active relapsing-remitting disease, all of them treatment-naive, made up the multiple sclerosis controls. These data belong to a study of CD8 T cells in Susac syndrome.

Sample: CD8+ T cells from PBMCs. The TCR was taken from a human donor with multiple sclerosis. V usage is TRBV29-1 and J usage is TRBJ2-1; 12 bases are shared with TRBD2. The CDR3: CSANERTSGASGNEQFF. The CDR3 nucleotides are TGCAGCGCGAATGAACGGACTAGCGGGGCCAGTGGTAATGAGCAGTTCTTC.